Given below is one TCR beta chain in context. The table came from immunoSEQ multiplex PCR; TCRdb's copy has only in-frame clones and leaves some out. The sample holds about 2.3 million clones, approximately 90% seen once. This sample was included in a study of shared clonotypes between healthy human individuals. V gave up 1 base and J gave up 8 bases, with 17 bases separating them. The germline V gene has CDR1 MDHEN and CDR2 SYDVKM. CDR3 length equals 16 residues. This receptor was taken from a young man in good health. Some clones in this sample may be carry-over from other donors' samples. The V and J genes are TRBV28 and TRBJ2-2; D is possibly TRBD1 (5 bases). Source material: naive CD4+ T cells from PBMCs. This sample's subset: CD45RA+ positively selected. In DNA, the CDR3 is TGTGCCAGCAGTTTATCGCCTGGTAGGGGTGCAGGGGAGCTGTTTTTT. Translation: CASSLSPGRGAGELFF.